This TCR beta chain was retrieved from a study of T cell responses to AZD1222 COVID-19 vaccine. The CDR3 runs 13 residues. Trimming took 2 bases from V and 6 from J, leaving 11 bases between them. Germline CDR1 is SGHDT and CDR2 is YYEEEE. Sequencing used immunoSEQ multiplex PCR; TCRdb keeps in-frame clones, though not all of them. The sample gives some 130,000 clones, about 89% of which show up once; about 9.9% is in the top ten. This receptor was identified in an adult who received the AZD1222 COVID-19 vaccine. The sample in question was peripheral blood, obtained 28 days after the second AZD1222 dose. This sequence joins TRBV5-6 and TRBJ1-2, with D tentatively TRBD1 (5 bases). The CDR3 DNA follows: TGTGCCAGCAGCTTTGGAGGGGACCATGGCTACACCTTC. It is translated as CASSFGGDHGYTF.